Following are 21 T cell receptor beta chains from one sample sequenced in a study of brain T cells in children with intractable seizures. The repertoire was sequenced with immunoSEQ multiplex PCR; TCRdb's copy has only in-frame clones and lacks some. In the table there are 80,000 or so clones, approximately 90% of which are singletons. The sequencing here drew on peripheral blood, taken at surgery. The receptors shown here come from a girl aged 2-10 years with Rasmussen encephalitis and intractable seizures.

This chain joins TRBV6-5 and TRBJ2-7; maybe TRBD2 (5 bases). Deletions cut 3 bases from V and 2 bases from J, with 14 bases between. The CDR3 extends over 15 amino acids. In germline, CDR1 is MNHEY, CDR2 SVGAGI. CDR3 sequence: CASSYFPPGTYEQYF. For the CDR3, the DNA is TGTGCCAGCAGTTATTTTCCTCCCGGGACCTACGAGCAGTACTTC.

The chain recombines TRBV28 with TRBJ1-4; D remains ambiguous. V shed 2 bases and J shed 8 bases, with 3 bases lying between them. CDR1 is MDHEN, CDR2 SYDVKM, per germline. The CDR3 runs to 11 residues. The CDR3, as DNA: TGTGCCAGCAGTTTAAGGGAAAAACTGTTTTTT. Translating it yields CASSLREKLFF.

The genes are TRBV7-9 and TRBJ1-3; D is ambiguous. Trimming left V 2 bases short and J 0 bases short, with 8 bases between. The CDR3 consists of 15 residues. The germline V gene encodes CDR1 SEHNR and CDR2 FQNEAQ (reference sequence). The CDR3 sequence: CASSLRGPSGNTIYF. The CDR3 nucleotides read TGTGCCAGCAGCTTACGGGGTCCCTCTGGAAACACCATATATTTT.

The rearrangement links TRBV12-3 or TRBV12-4 to TRBJ2-1; D gene ambiguous. The germline V and J ends were trimmed by 7 bases and 4 bases, with 5 bases remaining between them. CDR3 length equals 11 residues. The CDR3 loop reads CASTTYNEQFF. CDR3 DNA: TGTGCCAGCACCACGTACAATGAGCAGTTCTTC.

This chain connects TRBV11-3 to TRBJ2-1; 11 bases are shared with TRBD2. Germline V lookup: CDR1 SGHNT, CDR2 YENEEA. The V gene end was trimmed by 4 bases and the J gene end by 9 bases; junction bases not matched to a gene: 5. The CDR3 is 14 amino acids. CDR3 region: CASSSGTSGVEQFF. The CDR3 DNA reads TGTGCCAGCAGCTCTGGGACTAGCGGAGTTGAGCAGTTCTTC.

The CDR3 reads CSARGGTEAFF. The CDR3 nucleotides read TGCAGTGCTAGAGGGGGCACTGAAGCTTTCTTT. The chain links TRBV20-1 to TRBJ1-1; D gene ambiguous. V was cut by 1 base and J by 4 bases, with 4 bases left in between. The V gene's germline CDR1 is DFQATT and CDR2 SNEGSKA (reference sequence). The CDR3 is 11 residues long.

The rearrangement uses TRBV5-6 and TRBJ1-1; no clear D gene. Trimming cost V 0 bases and J 0 bases, with 3 bases left between them. CDR1 SGHDT and CDR2 YYEEEE come from the germline V gene. The CDR3 length is 13 residues. CDR3 loop: CASSLDLNTEAFF. CDR3 DNA: TGTGCCAGCAGCTTGGATCTGAACACTGAAGCTTTCTTT.

The genes are TRBV6-5 and TRBJ1-5; unclear D gene. V dropped 6 bases and J dropped 1 base, with 13 bases sitting between them. The CDR3 contains 15 residues. From germline, CDR1 is MNHEY and CDR2 SVGAGI. The CDR3 reads CASSFWRSSNQPQHF. Here the CDR3 DNA reads TGTGCCAGCAGCTTCTGGCGTTCCAGCAATCAGCCCCAGCATTTT.

The chain joins TRBV3-1 (or the pseudogene TRBV3-2) to TRBJ1-5; D gene uncertain. The CDR3 covers 13 residues. The ends were cut back, 0 bases at V and 7 bases at J, with 7 bases in the middle. CDR1 is LGHDT, CDR2 YNNKEL, per germline (reference sequence). The CDR3 loop is CASSQDVGQPQHF. The CDR3 DNA reads TGTGCCAGCAGCCAAGACGTCGGGCAGCCCCAGCATTTT.

This chain joins TRBV11-3 and TRBJ2-1; 7 nucleotides agree with TRBD2. Germline V CDR1 and CDR2: SGHNT, YENEEA. The CDR3 runs 14 residues. After removal of 4 bases from V and 7 bases from J, the junction contained 7 bases not matched to a gene. The CDR3 is CASSYDGGDNEQFF. CDR3 DNA sequence: TGTGCCAGCAGCTATGATGGGGGGGATAATGAGCAGTTCTTC.

The V call is TRBV6-5, the J call TRBJ2-7; the match to TRBD1 covers 7 bases. Looked up from germline, CDR1 is MNHEY and CDR2 is SVGAGI. After removal of 2 bases from V and 2 bases from J, the junction contained 6 bases not matched to a gene. The CDR3 length is 15 residues. The DNA of the CDR3 is TGTGCCAGCAGTTACCCCCGGACAGGTGCCTACGAGCAGTACTTC. Protein: CASSYPRTGAYEQYF.

The chain carries TRBV3-1 (or the pseudogene TRBV3-2) and TRBJ2-3, with 10 positions matching TRBD2. Germline CDR1 reads LGHDT; CDR2 reads YNNKEL (reference sequence). The ends lost 4 bases at V and 5 bases at J; junction bases unmatched: 9. This CDR3 region has 16 residues. Here the CDR3 reads CASSPSVAGGLDTQYF. CDR3 coding DNA: TGTGCCAGCAGCCCCTCTGTAGCGGGAGGCTTAGATACGCAGTATTTT.

This chain joins TRBV4-2 and TRBJ2-7; 7 nucleotides align to TRBD2. Germline V lookup: CDR1 LGHNA, CDR2 YNFKEQ. Trimming cost V 5 bases and J 0 bases; bases outside gene matches: 10. CDR3 size: 16 residues. CDR3 region: CASSRRSGESSYEQYF. For the CDR3, the DNA is TGTGCCAGCAGCAGGCGAAGCGGGGAGAGCTCCTACGAGCAGTACTTC.

V usage is TRBV11-1 and J usage is TRBJ1-2, with D unclear. From germline, CDR1 is SGHAT and CDR2 FQDESV (reference sequence). Between the trimmed V and J ends, which lost 2 bases and 4 bases, there was a span of 8 bases. The CDR3 spans 13 residues. CDR3 coding DNA: TGTGCCAGCAGCTTAAATCGGGGCTATGGCTACACCTTC. Translation: CASSLNRGYGYTF.

This clone has just a few counts. The V and J genes are TRBV6-5 and TRBJ1-2, with TRBD1 identical over 7 bases. The germline V gene encodes CDR1 MNHEY and CDR2 SVGAGI. V was pared by 6 bases and J by 7 bases, with 8 bases of the junction left unmatched. This CDR3 contains 13 residues. CDR3 protein: CASSATGAVGYTF. CDR3 DNA: TGTGCCAGCAGCGCTACAGGGGCGGTTGGCTACACCTTC.

The V and J genes are TRBV28 and TRBJ1-1; TRBD1 agrees at 7 bases. V trimming: 4 bases; J trimming: 3 bases; junction bases outside the gene matches: 2. CDR1 and CDR2 (germline): MDHEN, SYDVKM. This CDR3 contains 13 residues. Written as DNA, the CDR3 is TGTGCCAGCAGTTCGACAGGGTACACTGAAGCTTTCTTT. Amino acid sequence: CASSSTGYTEAFF.

The chain employs TRBV2 and TRBJ2-1; TRBD2 matches at 10 bases. V shed 6 bases and J 4 bases; nucleotides not matched to a gene: 6. CDR1 and CDR2 from the germline V gene are SNHLY and FYNNEI. The CDR3 totals 15 residues. The CDR3 reads CASRPSGGNYNEQFF. The DNA for the CDR3 is TGTGCCAGCAGACCTAGCGGGGGCAATTACAATGAGCAGTTCTTC.

The sample holds one count of this clone. The chain is built from TRBV5-6 and TRBJ2-2; TRBD2 agrees at 12 bases. The CDR3 is 17 amino acids. The J segment lost 7 bases and the V segment lost 3 bases, leaving 10 bases of the junction unmatched. From germline, CDR1 is SGHDT and CDR2 YYEEEE. CDR3 nucleotides: TGTGCCAGCAGCTCGTTACTAGCGGGAGGTGGGATCGGGGAGCTGTTTTTT. This sequence encodes CASSSLLAGGGIGELFF.

This chain connects TRBV6-5 to TRBJ1-6, with a tentative D call TRBD1 (5 bases). The CDR3 is made up of 13 amino acids. Germline V gene lookup returns CDR1 MNHEY and CDR2 SVGAGI. Trimming stripped 8 bases from V and 7 bases from J, with 12 bases between. In DNA, the CDR3 is TGTGCCAGCGGTCGGTGGGACAATTCACCCCTCCACTTT. Protein product: CASGRWDNSPLHF.

This clone was recorded once. The genes are TRBV2 and TRBJ2-7; no definite D call. The CDR3 sequence is 14 residues long. The V end was cut by 5 bases, the J end by 6 bases, with 17 bases between. Germline V gene sequence: CDR1 SNHLY, CDR2 FYNNEI. The CDR3 DNA reads as TGTGCCAGCAGTCTGAAGCGAGAGGCTGCCGAGCAGTACTTC. Translated: CASSLKREAAEQYF.

The chain links TRBV28 to TRBJ2-3; D is possibly TRBD2 (7 bases). The germline V gene has CDR1 MDHEN and CDR2 SYDVKM. This CDR3 has 13 residues. V was trimmed by 10 bases and J by 2 bases, leaving 13 bases between them. CDR3 residues: CAIPGGYTDTQYF. Here the CDR3 DNA reads TGTGCCATCCCGGGGGGCTACACAGATACGCAGTATTTT.